What follows are 29 T cell receptor beta chains derived from one specimen sequenced in a study of T cells in Graves' hyperthyroidism and ophthalmopathy. TCR beta CDR3 sequences were amplified from RNA transcripts. The HTBI primer set drove a first-round RT-PCR of the TCR CDR3. MiXCR was run by TCRdb on the multiplex PCR reads, yielding one entry per CDR3 protein. Of 200,000 to 250,000 distinct CDR3 sequences in the sample, about 18% are singletons; the top ten hold about 41%. Sequencing input: blood. The receptors were gathered from a man between 40 and 49 years old with Graves' hyperthyroidism.

This clonotype was seen only once. The chain carries TRBV19 and TRBJ1-4, with TRBD1 identical over 9 bases. CDR1 and CDR2 from the germline V gene are LNHDA and SQIVND (reference sequence). After removal of 5 bases from V and 0 bases from J, the junction contained 1 base not matched to a gene. The CDR3 is 15 residues long. CDR3 protein: CASSGQGSTNEKLFF. The DNA for the CDR3 is TGTGCCAGTAGTGGACAGGGGTCAACTAATGAAAAACTGTTTTTT.

There are many counts of this clonotype. The chain joins TRBV7-2 to TRBJ2-7; either TRBD1 or TRBD2 may supply D (7 bases each). This CDR3 has 14 residues. Germline values: CDR1 SGHTA, CDR2 FQGNSA. With 6 bases removed from V and 3 bases from J, the gap between germline ends came to 15 bases. CDR3 nucleotide sequence: TGTGCCAGCAGATTCCAGGGGGGGGACTACGAGCAGTACTTC. This codes for CASRFQGGDYEQYF.

This clonotype has at least ten counts. The genes are TRBV9 and TRBJ2-3; D call uncertain. With 3 bases removed from V and 2 bases from J, the gap between germline ends came to 13 bases. Germline lookup yields CDR1 SGDLS and CDR2 YYNGEE. CDR3 length: 15 residues. CDR3 loop: CASSAQAHNTDTQYF. CDR3 nucleotide sequence: TGTGCCAGCAGCGCCCAAGCCCATAACACAGATACGCAGTATTTT.

This clonotype was counted ten times or more. At one end the junction does not follow the germline gene, possibly because of a read error. V usage is TRBV2 and J usage is TRBJ1-1; a weak D match, TRBD1 (5 bases). Germline values: CDR1 SNHLY, CDR2 FYNNEI. The CDR3 loop spans 13 amino acids. In DNA, the CDR3 is TGTGCCAGCAGCCGTTGGGGGAACCCTGAAGCTTTCTTT. Amino acid sequence: CASSRWGNPEAFF.

J is TRBJ1-3 and V is TRBV18; D is possibly TRBD1 (6 bases). V lost 3 bases and J lost 1, with 10 bases in between. Germline CDR1 KGHSH, CDR2 LQKENI. The CDR3 spans 15 residues. In nucleotides, the CDR3 is TGTGCCAGCTCACCCGGGGGGGCATCTGGAAACACCATATATTTT. This codes for CASSPGGASGNTIYF.

The V gene is TRBV10-3, the J gene TRBJ2-1; TRBD2 matches 8 bases. V was pared by 7 bases and J by 4 bases, with 9 bases of the junction left unmatched. The CDR3 sequence is 15 residues long. CDR1 and CDR2 (germline): ENHRY, SYGVKD. CDR3 amino acids: CAITEGSGEYNEQFF. In nucleotides, the CDR3 is TGTGCCATCACCGAGGGTAGCGGGGAGTACAATGAGCAGTTCTTC.

This clonotype was observed at least ten times. The chain joins TRBV5-1 to TRBJ2-7, with D perhaps matching TRBD2 (6 bases). This CDR3 is 15 amino acids long. Germline V gene sequence: CDR1 SGHRS, CDR2 YFSETQ. Between the trimmed V and J ends, which lost 0 bases and 5 bases, there was a span of 15 bases. CDR3 coding DNA: TGCGCCAGCAGCTTGGCCCTGGGGGGTCAGGACGAGCAGTACTTC. As protein: CASSLALGGQDEQYF.

This clonotype was found many times. The rearrangement links TRBV27 to TRBJ1-1; no reliable D call. Trimming shortened V by 3 bases and J by 0 bases, and 8 bases separated the two germline ends. CDR1 and CDR2 from the germline V gene are MNHEY and SMNVEV (reference sequence). This CDR3 is 14 amino acids long. CDR3 nucleotide sequence: TGTGCCAGCAGTTTCGGCAGCATGAACACTGAAGCTTTCTTT. It is translated as CASSFGSMNTEAFF.

This clonotype was seen many times. V gene TRBV13 combines with J gene TRBJ2-5, with 8 bases that match TRBD2. The CDR3 length is 14 residues. Losses at the gene ends were 5 bases for V and 0 bases for J; bases not matched to a gene: 2. Germline assignment: CDR1 PRHDT and CDR2 FYEKMQ (reference sequence). CDR3 DNA: TGTGCCAGCAGCACGGGACTAGACCAAGAGACCCAGTACTTC. Translation gives CASSTGLDQETQYF. Full variable domain (missing parts from reference TRBV13 and TRBJ2-5): AAGVIQSPRHLIKEKRETATLKCYPIPRHDTVYWYQQGPGQDPQFLISFYEKMQSDKGSIPDRFSAQQFSDYHSELNMSSLELGDSALYFCASSTGLDQETQYFGPGTRLLVL.

V gene TRBV20-1 combines with J gene TRBJ2-1; TRBD2 matches 10 bases. Germline CDR1 reads DFQATT; CDR2 reads SNEGSKA (reference sequence). CDR3 length: 14 residues. Germline trimming cut 5 bases from V and 10 bases from J; bases unmatched to any gene: 11. The CDR3 nucleotides read TGCAGTGCTCCAACCTCATATAGCGGGGGGGAGCAGTTCTTC. Its protein is CSAPTSYSGGEQFF.

The J gene is TRBJ2-7, the V gene TRBV20-1, with D unclear. The ends were cut back, 0 bases at V and 6 bases at J, with 9 bases in the middle. This CDR3 has 12 residues. Per the germline V gene, CDR1 is DFQATT and CDR2 is SNEGSKA (reference sequence). In DNA, the CDR3 is TGCAGTGCTAGAGATCTTCCGCTCGAGCAGTACTTC. It translates to CSARDLPLEQYF.

Many counts were recorded for this clonotype. The V gene is TRBV7-9, the J gene TRBJ2-3; TRBD1 agrees at 10 bases. V shed 5 bases, J shed 5 bases, and the junction held 10 bases outside the gene matches. The length of the CDR3 is 16 residues. CDR1 and CDR2 (germline): SEHNR, FQNEAQ (reference sequence). CDR3 in DNA: TGTGCCAGCAGCCCCCGGGACAGGGGCCGATTAGATACGCAGTATTTT. It is translated as CASSPRDRGRLDTQYF.

The chain links TRBV11-1 to TRBJ2-1; D remains unclear. V lost 3 bases and J 2 bases, leaving 11 bases between the germline ends. CDR3 length: 15 residues. CDR1 SGHAT and CDR2 FQDESV come from the germline V gene (reference sequence). CDR3 residues: CASSLVSQTYNEQFF. CDR3 sequence (DNA): TGTGCCAGCAGCTTGGTTTCGCAAACCTACAATGAGCAGTTCTTC.

The chain uses TRBV29-1 and TRBJ2-5; 8 nucleotides align to TRBD2. CDR3 length: 13 residues. With 7 bases clipped from V and 1 base from J, the junction kept 5 bases outside the gene matches. CDR1 and CDR2 (germline): SQVTM, ANQGSEA. The CDR3 reads CSAGGGFQETQYF. CDR3 nucleotides: TGCAGCGCCGGCGGGGGGTTCCAAGAGACCCAGTACTTC.

This clonotype was recorded many times. The rearrangement joins TRBV5-1 to TRBJ2-3; 9 nucleotides line up with TRBD1. V shed 5 bases and J 4 bases; nucleotides not matched to a gene: 5. This CDR3 is 14 amino acids long. The V gene's germline CDR1 is SGHRS and CDR2 YFSETQ. Here the CDR3 DNA reads TGCGCCAGCAGATTCACAGGGGGCGCAGATACGCAGTATTTT. Encoded protein: CASRFTGGADTQYF.

This chain links TRBV30 with TRBJ2-7; D unclear. Germline V gives CDR1 GTSNPN, CDR2 SVGIG (reference sequence). Deletions cut 0 bases from V and 6 bases from J, with 12 bases between. This CDR3 is 13 amino acids long. The CDR3 protein is CAWSVESRSEQYF. The DNA of the CDR3 is TGTGCCTGGAGTGTAGAGTCCCGGTCCGAGCAGTACTTC.

This clonotype was seen repeatedly, ten times or more. This sequence joins TRBV18 and TRBJ2-7; D gene uncertain. Germline values: CDR1 KGHSH, CDR2 LQKENI. This CDR3 has 13 residues. V lost 3 bases to trimming and J lost 0 bases, with 6 bases between them. CDR3 residues: CASSPLGSYEQYF. Here the CDR3 DNA reads TGTGCCAGCTCACCCCTCGGCTCCTACGAGCAGTACTTC. The variable domain in full, completed from reference TRBV18 and TRBJ2-7, reads NAGVMQNPRHLVRRRGQEARLRCSPMKGHSHVYWYRQLPEEGLKFMVYLQKENIIDESGMPKERFSAEFPKEGPSILRIQQVVRGDSAAYFCASSPLGSYEQYFGPGTRLTVT.

This clonotype was detected many times. The genes are TRBV5-1 and TRBJ2-7; D unresolved. The germline gives CDR1 SGHRS, CDR2 YFSETQ. With 0 bases removed from V and 6 bases from J, the gap between germline ends came to 13 bases. The CDR3 covers 14 residues. The CDR3 DNA is TGCGCCAGCAGCTTGGGGGTCGTTGTTGGCGAGCAGTACTTC. Translating gives CASSLGVVVGEQYF. Looking up the rest from reference TRBV5-1 and TRBJ2-7 gives the full variable domain: KAGVTQTPRYLIKTRGQQVTLSCSPISGHRSVSWYQQTPGQGLQFLFEYFSETQRNKGNFPGRFSGRQFSNSRSEMNVSTLELGDSALYLCASSLGVVVGEQYFGPGTRLTVT.

This chain connects TRBV6-5 to TRBJ2-2; 7 nucleotides match TRBD2. Trimming cost V 0 bases and J 2 bases; bases outside gene matches: 12. CDR1 and CDR2 (germline): MNHEY, SVGAGI. CDR3 length equals 19 residues. The DNA of the CDR3 is TGTGCCAGCAGTTACTCGACGTTTGGGGGACTACTTAACACCGGGGAGCTGTTTTTT. This encodes CASSYSTFGGLLNTGELFF.

A word on this clonotype: At one boundary the junction diverges from the germline segment, which might be a read error. CDR3 region: CASSLEGDEKLFF. CDR3 DNA sequence: TGTGCTAGCAGCTTGGAAGGAGATGAAAAACTGTTTTTT. The gene calls are TRBV7-7 and TRBJ1-4; unclear D gene. The CDR3 is 13 residues long. Germline V lookup: CDR1 SSHAT, CDR2 FNYEAQ (reference sequence).

There are many counts of this clonotype. This chain connects TRBV6-6 to TRBJ1-2, with D perhaps TRBD1 (5 bases). V was trimmed by 0 bases and J by 4 bases, leaving 18 bases between them. CDR3 length equals 17 residues. Germline-derived CDR1 and CDR2 are MNHNY and SVGAGI (reference sequence). The CDR3 region is CASSYSPMGRAPYGYTF. As DNA, the CDR3 is TGTGCCAGCAGTTACTCACCAATGGGGCGAGCCCCCTATGGCTACACCTTC.

The chain has TRBV3-1 and TRBJ1-2; D is ambiguous. V dropped 1 base and J dropped 6 bases, with 12 bases sitting between them. CDR1 and CDR2 from the germline V gene are LGHDT and YNNKEL (reference sequence). The CDR3 has 14 amino acids. CDR3: CASSQVADFNGYTF. The DNA for the CDR3 is TGTGCCAGCAGCCAAGTAGCGGACTTTAATGGCTACACCTTC. The entire variable domain, with the rest obtained from reference TRBV3-1 and TRBJ1-2, is as follows: DTAVSQTPKYLVTQMGNDKSIKCEQNLGHDTMYWYKQDSKKFLKIMFSYNNKELIINETVPNRFSPKSPDKAHLNLHINSLELGDSAVYFCASSQVADFNGYTFGSGTRLTVV.

This clonotype appeared many times. This chain links TRBV10-3 with TRBJ1-1; 9 bases fit TRBD1. CDR3 size: 13 residues. After removal of 6 bases from V and 2 bases from J, the junction contained 1 base not matched to a gene. In germline, CDR1 is ENHRY, CDR2 SYGVKD. The CDR3 loop is CAIRGQGNTEAFF. As DNA, the CDR3 is TGTGCCATCAGGGGACAGGGCAACACTGAAGCTTTCTTT.

The chain has TRBV7-3 and TRBJ2-3, with a tentative D call TRBD2 (6 bases). There are 15 residues in the CDR3. Germline V CDR1 and CDR2: SGHTA, FQGTGA. V dropped 2 bases and J dropped 6 bases, with 15 bases sitting between them. The CDR3 here is CASSLGAGILDTQYF. The DNA for the CDR3 is TGTGCCAGCAGCTTAGGTGCGGGAATACTGGATACGCAGTATTTT.

This clonotype was seen more than once but under ten times. This sequence joins TRBV2 and TRBJ1-1; 7 bases align to TRBD1. Germline V lookup: CDR1 SNHLY, CDR2 FYNNEI. The CDR3 is 13 residues long. Trimming removed 10 bases from V and 6 bases from J; junction bases left unmatched: 11. DNA for the CDR3: TGTGCCACCTGCTCGGAGGGGGCCTCTGAAGCTTTCTTT. It is translated as CATCSEGASEAFF. The variable domain in full, with the rest retrieved from reference TRBV2 and TRBJ1-1, is EPEVTQTPSHQVTQMGQEVILRCVPISNHLYFYWYRQILGQKVEFLVSFYNNEISEKSEIFDDQFSVERPDGSNFTLKIRSTKLEDSAMYFCATCSEGASEAFFGQGTRLTVV.

The sample holds many counts of this clonotype. The V call is TRBV5-1, the J call TRBJ1-1, with 8 nucleotides matching TRBD1. The V segment lost 0 bases and the J segment 4 bases; nucleotides outside the gene matches: 5. Per germline, CDR1 SGHRS and CDR2 YFSETQ. The CDR3 is made up of 15 amino acids. The CDR3 sequence is CASSLELTGVTEAFF. CDR3 nucleotides: TGCGCCAGCAGCTTGGAGCTGACAGGGGTCACTGAAGCTTTCTTT.

At least ten counts were recorded for this clonotype. V and J are TRBV27 and TRBJ2-7; 7 bases map to TRBD1. The V and J ends lost 9 bases and 5 bases, in that order; junction bases with no gene match: 10. Germline V gene sequence: CDR1 MNHEY, CDR2 SMNVEV (reference sequence). The CDR3 length is 13 residues. Written as DNA, the CDR3 is TGTGCCAGTTCGGACAGGTTCAACGACGAGCAGTACTTC. The encoded protein is CASSDRFNDEQYF.

Many counts were recorded for this clonotype. The chain couples TRBV9 to TRBJ2-5; D might be TRBD2 (5 bases). CDR3 length: 13 residues. Trimming left V 4 bases short and J 5 bases short, with 12 bases between. The germline CDR1 and CDR2 sequences are SGDLS and YYNGEE. The CDR3 region is CASSPGLVETQYF. CDR3 nucleotide sequence: TGTGCCAGCAGCCCCGGACTGGTGGAGACCCAGTACTTC.

The CDR3 DNA follows: TGTGCCAGCAGTCGTGACAGGGACGGGGAGACCCAGTACTTC. Amino acid sequence: CASSRDRDGETQYF. The chain joins TRBV28 to TRBJ2-5, with 7 bases aligning to TRBD1. Trimming removed 5 bases from V and 5 bases from J; junction bases left unmatched: 8. Germline V CDR1 and CDR2: MDHEN, SYDVKM. The CDR3 is made up of 14 amino acids.